This T cell receptor (beta chain) was obtained from a study of cytomegalovirus exposure and HLA in healthy donors. Study-wide findings and caveats: The investigators catalogued about 170 TCR beta chains as cytomegalovirus-associated.

The study ran its PCR with 60 Vbeta and 13 Jbeta primers. Only in-frame clones appear in the TCRdb table, and some are missing; sequencing was by immunoSEQ multiplex PCR. The profile shows under 200,000 clones, about 64% of them singletons. This clone showed up just once. The antigen is not known. Material for sequencing was PBMCs. The receptor was isolated from a man aged 45-65 years in good health and CMV-seronegative.

CDR3: CASSLEVGGPYEQYF. The CDR3 DNA reads TGTGCCAGCAGCTTAGAGGTGGGGGGACCCTACGAGCAGTACTTC. The chain carries TRBV11-2 and TRBJ2-7; a possible D gene is TRBD2 (6 bases). V was cut by 0 bases and J by 2 bases, with 11 bases left in between. Germline CDR1 is SGHAT and CDR2 is FQNNGV. This CDR3 region has 15 residues. Full variable domain (outside the CDR3, taken from reference TRBV11-2 and TRBJ2-7): EAGVAQSPRYKIIEKRQSVAFWCNPISGHATLYWYQQILGQGPKLLIQFQNNGVVDDSQLPKDRFSAERLKGVDSTLKIQPAKLEDSAVYLCASSLEVGGPYEQYFGPGTRLTVT.